This T cell receptor (beta chain) was obtained from a study of T-cell memory formation after mild COVID-19. A 5'RACE reaction primed in the constant segment made cDNA libraries of TCR alpha and TCR beta, and these carried sample barcodes and UMIs. TCRdb reprocessed the 5' RACE reads with MiXCR, giving one entry per CDR3 protein. The data contain 500,000 to 600,000 distinct CDR3 sequences, roughly 18% of them seen just once; the ten biggest clones take up around 13%. Trimming cost V 0 bases and J 3 bases, with 11 bases left between them. Per the germline V gene, CDR1 is LNHNV and CDR2 is YYDKDF (reference sequence). CDR3 length: 15 amino acids. This clonotype was observed a handful of times.

The rearrangement uses TRBV15 and TRBJ1-1, with D unclear. This TCR derives from an adult woman who had mild COVID-19 (a few samples of this study predate the infection). Cell type and time point are not known. Sequenced sample: PBMCs or a T cell subset sorted from them (not recorded which). CDR3: CATSRDRNWHTEAFF. CDR3 coding DNA: TGTGCCACCAGCAGAGATCGTAATTGGCACACTGAAGCTTTCTTT.